Following are 25 T cell receptor beta chains from one sample sequenced in a study of beta chain features in type 1 diabetes. General observations from the study: For Type 1 diabetes patients, all four CD4+ subsets carried TCRB CDR3s that were moderately but significantly shorter.

Every bit of the isolated RNA underwent reverse transcription, so sequencing read expressed TCRB transcripts. Measured with immunoSEQ multiplex PCR; TCRdb has only the in-frame clones, and not every one. Of about 160,000 clones listed, almost 8% were seen once; the top ten hold 0.5%. Their antigens remain unidentified. Sequencing was carried out using central memory CD4+ T cells from blood. These receptor sequences come from a man between 18 and 35 years old with type 1 diabetes.

This clone was seen a handful of times. The genes are TRBV18 and TRBJ2-7; weak D call: TRBD1 (7 bases). The germline V gene encodes CDR1 KGHSH and CDR2 LQKENI. The CDR3 is made up of 15 amino acids. Trimming pared 3 bases from V and 2 bases from J, leaving 14 bases between. The CDR3 coding sequence is TGTGCCAGCTCACCCCAGGGGGGCCCAACCTACGAGCAGTACTTC. Its translation is CASSPQGGPTYEQYF.

The chain has TRBV2 and TRBJ1-5; TRBD1 aligns across 10 bases. CDR1 and CDR2 (germline): SNHLY, FYNNEI. The trim removed 8 bases at V and 5 bases at J, leaving 3 bases unmatched. CDR3 size: 13 residues. The CDR3 here is CASSGQGDQPQHF. The DNA for the CDR3 is TGTGCCAGCTCAGGACAGGGGGATCAGCCCCAGCATTTT.

This rearrangement joins TRBV11-3 to TRBJ1-2, with D perhaps matching TRBD1 (5 bases). The CDR3 runs to 16 residues. Germline V CDR1 and CDR2: SGHNT, YENEEA. The ends were cut back, 0 bases at V and 4 bases at J, with 15 bases in the middle. The CDR3 sequence: CASSLESGKGVYGYTF. CDR3 in DNA: TGTGCCAGCAGCTTAGAATCAGGGAAAGGGGTCTATGGCTACACCTTC.

The CDR3 bases are TGCGCCAGCAGCCCGCTGACAGGGGGCGGAAACAATGAGCAGTTCTTC. As protein: CASSPLTGGGNNEQFF. This chain links TRBV5-1 with TRBJ2-1; 10 bases agree with TRBD1. Germline CDR1 is SGHRS and CDR2 is YFSETQ. The CDR3 loop spans 16 amino acids. V shed 4 bases and J 5 bases; nucleotides not matched to a gene: 9.

This clone was observed a single time. This chain links TRBV5-1 with TRBJ2-2; 9 bases align to TRBD1. The V and J ends lost 2 bases and 3 bases, in that order; junction bases with no gene match: 5. The CDR3 is 16 residues long. Germline CDR1 reads SGHRS; CDR2 reads YFSETQ. In DNA form, the CDR3 reads TGCGCCAGCAGCTTAGGGACAGGGTCGGACACCGGGGAGCTGTTTTTT. The encoded protein is CASSLGTGSDTGELFF.

This clone was detected ten times or more. The chain uses TRBV7-9 and TRBJ2-1, with 9 positions matching TRBD1. This CDR3 has 14 amino acids. The J segment lost 7 bases and the V segment lost 6 bases, leaving 7 bases of the junction unmatched. The germline CDR1 and CDR2 sequences are SEHNR and FQNEAQ (reference sequence). CDR3 bases: TGTGCCAGCAGAAAACAGGGGGCAGCAAATGAGCAGTTCTTC. It encodes CASRKQGAANEQFF.

There are a few counts of this clone. The rearrangement uses TRBV7-9 and TRBJ2-7; no clear D gene. This CDR3 has 13 amino acids. Between the trimmed V and J ends, which lost 5 bases and 6 bases, there was a span of 14 bases. From germline, CDR1 is SEHNR and CDR2 FQNEAQ (reference sequence). The CDR3 nucleotides are TGTGCCAGCAGCCCCGGAGTGTTCGGCGAGCAGTACTTC. Protein sequence: CASSPGVFGEQYF.

This clone came up a few times. The rearrangement joins TRBV29-1 to TRBJ2-1, with TRBD1 matching over 12 bases. The V gene's germline CDR1 is SQVTM and CDR2 ANQGSEA. Germline trimming cut 4 bases from V and 2 bases from J; bases unmatched to any gene: 6. The length of the CDR3 is 16 residues. The CDR3 sequence is CSVVGGQGAPYNEQFF. For the CDR3, the DNA is TGCAGCGTTGTAGGGGGACAGGGGGCACCCTACAATGAGCAGTTCTTC.

The chain recombines TRBV2 with TRBJ1-1; 7 positions match TRBD1. The germline gives CDR1 SNHLY, CDR2 FYNNEI. V dropped 8 bases and J dropped 3; count of bases not matched to a gene: 15. The CDR3 covers 16 residues. The CDR3 DNA follows: TGTGCCAGCCCGAAGCGAGGGGGCAGTAGGTACACTGAAGCTTTCTTT. This translates into CASPKRGGSRYTEAFF. Full variable domain (outside the CDR3, taken from reference TRBV2 and TRBJ1-1): EPEVTQTPSHQVTQMGQEVILRCVPISNHLYFYWYRQILGQKVEFLVSFYNNEISEKSEIFDDQFSVERPDGSNFTLKIRSTKLEDSAMYFCASPKRGGSRYTEAFFGQGTRLTVV.

The chain employs TRBV30 and TRBJ1-6; no clear D. Per the germline V gene, CDR1 is GTSNPN and CDR2 is SVGIG (reference sequence). CDR3 length: 15 amino acids. V was pared by 2 bases and J by 7 bases, with 15 bases between. CDR3 residues: CAWSLLGVDNSPLHF. The CDR3 DNA reads as TGTGCCTGGAGTCTACTCGGGGTAGACAATTCACCCCTCCACTTT.

The chain has TRBV30 and TRBJ1-1; a possible D gene is TRBD1 (6 bases). CDR3 length equals 17 residues. Trimming stripped 0 bases from V and 0 bases from J, with 17 bases between. CDR1 is GTSNPN and CDR2 is SVGIG in the germline V gene (reference sequence). The CDR3 here is CAWSVFTGKGVNTEAFF. For the CDR3, the DNA is TGTGCCTGGAGTGTATTTACAGGGAAGGGCGTGAACACTGAAGCTTTCTTT.

Many counts were recorded for this clone. This chain links TRBV4-3 with TRBJ2-2, with D possibly TRBD1 on 6 matching bases. V dropped 0 bases and J dropped 4 bases, with 12 bases sitting between them. Per germline, CDR1 LGHNA and CDR2 YSLEER. CDR3 length: 16 amino acids. Here the CDR3 reads CASSQEGRGITGELFF. In DNA form, the CDR3 reads TGCGCCAGCAGCCAAGAGGGCAGGGGAATCACCGGGGAGCTGTTTTTT.

This clone was detected a few times. The CDR3 spells CASSQPTSGSDEQFF. CDR3 DNA sequence: TGTGCCAGCAGTCAACCGACTAGCGGGAGCGATGAGCAGTTCTTC. The V and J genes are TRBV28 and TRBJ2-1, with 12 bases identical to TRBD2. With V trimmed by 5 bases and J by 8 bases, 7 bases remained unmatched. Looked up from germline, CDR1 is MDHEN and CDR2 is SYDVKM. The CDR3 spans 15 residues. Full variable domain (rest looked up from reference TRBV28 and TRBJ2-1): DVKVTQSSRYLVKRTGEKVFLECVQDMDHENMFWYRQDPGLGLRLIYFSYDVKMKEKGDIPEGYSVSREKKERFSLILESASTNQTSMYLCASSQPTSGSDEQFFGPGTRLTVL.

This chain uses TRBV18 with TRBJ1-1, with 7 bases aligning to TRBD1. This CDR3 is 15 amino acids long. Germline lookup yields CDR1 KGHSH and CDR2 LQKENI. Germline trimming cut 5 bases from V and 4 bases from J; bases unmatched to any gene: 10. The CDR3 DNA is TGTGCCAGCTCAAAGACAGGGCCGGAGAGCACTGAAGCTTTCTTT. It translates to CASSKTGPESTEAFF.

V is TRBV4-2 and J is TRBJ2-1; TRBD2 aligns across 12 bases. Germline trimming cut 4 bases from V and 8 bases from J; bases unmatched to any gene: 9. Germline lookup yields CDR1 LGHNA and CDR2 YNFKEQ. The CDR3 extends over 16 amino acids. DNA of the CDR3: TGTGCCAGCAGCCTCTTACTAGCGGGAGGAATGGATGAGCAGTTCTTC. Translating gives CASSLLLAGGMDEQFF.

This clone has just a few counts. V gene TRBV28 combines with J gene TRBJ1-2; 10 positions match TRBD1. Looked up from germline, CDR1 is MDHEN and CDR2 is SYDVKM. This CDR3 is built from 14 residues. Trimming removed 4 bases from V and 7 bases from J; junction bases left unmatched: 6. The CDR3 DNA reads as TGTGCCAGCAGTTCTGCCGGACAGGGGGGTGGCTACACCTTC. Translation gives CASSSAGQGGGYTF.

In its sample, this clone was seen a few times. This chain links TRBV4-1 with TRBJ1-6; no definite D call. The germline V gene encodes CDR1 MGHRA and CDR2 YSYEKL. CDR3 length: 15 residues. Trimming removed 0 bases from V and 7 bases from J, with 10 bases in between. The CDR3 region is CASSQDRSPNSPLHF. The CDR3 DNA reads TGCGCCAGCAGCCAAGATCGGTCTCCAAATTCACCCCTCCACTTT.

This clone was seen a few times. The rearrangement links TRBV5-1 to TRBJ1-2; TRBD1 matches 7 bases. Trimming took 1 base from V and 8 from J; bases not matched to a gene: 8. Per the germline V gene, CDR1 is SGHRS and CDR2 is YFSETQ. This CDR3 region has 14 residues. CDR3 DNA: TGCGCCAGCAGCTTGCAGGGGGGAGCGCAAGGCTACACCTTC. It codes for CASSLQGGAQGYTF.

J is TRBJ2-2 and V is TRBV11-2; D perhaps matches TRBD1 (6 bases). Between the trimmed V and J ends, which lost 5 bases and 2 bases, there was a span of 12 bases. Germline V lookup: CDR1 SGHAT, CDR2 FQNNGV. This CDR3 region has 15 residues. In DNA, the CDR3 is TGTGCCAGCAGCACAAGGACAGTTAACACCGGGGAGCTGTTTTTT. It encodes CASSTRTVNTGELFF.

This clone occurred a few times. The CDR3 sequence is CASSRPGYEQYF. The CDR3 bases are TGTGCCAGCAGCCGACCGGGCTACGAGCAGTACTTC. The V gene is TRBV5-6, the J gene TRBJ2-7; D is uncertain. The CDR3 loop spans 12 amino acids. Germline V gene lookup returns CDR1 SGHDT and CDR2 YYEEEE. The V end lost 4 bases, the J end lost 3 bases, and 8 bases lay between the germline ends.

In this sample, this clone turned up a few times. The chain recombines TRBV28 with TRBJ1-2; the D gene is possibly TRBD1 (6 bases). The germline V gene has CDR1 MDHEN and CDR2 SYDVKM. The CDR3 totals 11 residues. V dropped 7 bases and J dropped 8 bases, with 11 bases sitting between them. Here the CDR3 DNA reads TGTGCCAGCAACAGGGATATAGGCTACACCTTC. This codes for CASNRDIGYTF.

This clone was seen more than once but under ten times. This chain connects TRBV5-1 to TRBJ2-3, with TRBD1 identical over 7 bases. With 2 bases clipped from V and 2 bases from J, the junction kept 5 bases outside the gene matches. The germline CDR1 and CDR2 sequences are SGHRS and YFSETQ. This CDR3 has 15 residues. The chain's CDR3 is CASSLGQVNTDTQYF. For the CDR3, the DNA is TGCGCCAGCAGCTTAGGACAGGTGAACACAGATACGCAGTATTTT.

The rearrangement joins TRBV5-6 to TRBJ2-3, with TRBD2 identical over 7 bases. Germline V lookup: CDR1 SGHDT, CDR2 YYEEEE. The ends lost 2 bases at V and 8 bases at J; junction bases unmatched: 8. This CDR3 comprises 14 residues. The CDR3 DNA reads TGTGCCAGCAGCTTCGCTAGCGGCGCAGGTACGCAGTATTTT. Protein sequence: CASSFASGAGTQYF.

This clone was counted only a few times. The rearrangement uses TRBV4-3 and TRBJ2-5, with 7 bases aligning to TRBD1. CDR1 is LGHNA and CDR2 is YSLEER in the germline V gene. CDR3 length equals 15 residues. Trimming cost V 1 base and J 8 bases; bases outside gene matches: 10. The CDR3 nucleotides read TGCGCCAGCAGCCAAGGGGGAGTAGGGGGCTTAACCCAGTACTTC. It specifies CASSQGGVGGLTQYF.

This clone was observed at least ten times. CDR3 in amino acids: CASSTRQGFYEQYF. CDR3 in DNA: TGTGCCAGCAGTACACGACAGGGGTTCTACGAGCAGTACTTC. The V gene is TRBV28, the J gene TRBJ2-7; 8 bases fit TRBD1. V shed 5 bases and J 3 bases; nucleotides not matched to a gene: 6. This CDR3 is 14 amino acids long. The germline V gene has CDR1 MDHEN and CDR2 SYDVKM.